A selection of T cell receptor beta chains follows, all from one sample in a study of CD8 T cells in Susac syndrome. Each CDR3 protein is one row after TCRdb ran MiXCR on the immunoSEQ multiplex PCR reads. The sample contains fewer than 140,000 distinct CDR3 sequences, roughly 94% of which appear only once. Specimen: CD8+ T cells from PBMCs. These receptors all come from a human donor with Susac syndrome. The conserved cysteine and the conserved F or W are not part of the CDR3 here.

j_call: TRBJ2-1; v_call: TRBV19; cdr3_aa: ASSILAGFYNEQF
j_call: TRBJ2-2; v_call: TRBV3-1; cdr3_aa: ASSPLDWNNDKNTGELF
j_call: TRBJ1-5; v_call: TRBV19; cdr3_aa: ASAAQGYTTQH
j_call: TRBJ2-1; v_call: TRBV14; cdr3_aa: ASSQGSYEQF
j_call: TRBJ1-2; v_call: TRBV15; cdr3_aa: ATSRTGGYYGYT
j_call: TRBJ2-7; v_call: TRBV29-1; cdr3_aa: SVGEDRDQY
j_call: TRBJ2-7; v_call: TRBV27; cdr3_aa: ASSSGRGGIYEQY
j_call: TRBJ2-3; v_call: TRBV27; cdr3_aa: ASGVAGDTDTQY
j_call: TRBJ1-4; v_call: TRBV9; cdr3_aa: ASSLAVTNEKLF
j_call: TRBJ1-2; v_call: TRBV12-5; cdr3_aa: ASLSDANYGYT
j_call: TRBJ2-7; v_call: TRBV5-1; cdr3_aa: ASSPKGDEQY
j_call: TRBJ1-6; v_call: TRBV9; cdr3_aa: ASSVNGDNSPLH
j_call: TRBJ1-5; v_call: TRBV20-1; cdr3_aa: SAPYTFGGGNQPQH
j_call: TRBJ2-7; v_call: TRBV20-1; cdr3_aa: SVVTPGQIYEQY
j_call: TRBJ2-3; v_call: TRBV6-6; cdr3_aa: ASSYPPVRGTDTQY
j_call: TRBJ2-1; v_call: TRBV15; cdr3_aa: ATSSGGGPYNEQF
j_call: TRBJ2-3; v_call: TRBV12-3/TRBV12-4; cdr3_aa: ASSIHRGTDTQY
j_call: TRBJ2-3; v_call: TRBV7-9; cdr3_aa: ASSPSTGIDTQY
j_call: TRBJ2-5; v_call: TRBV2; cdr3_aa: ASSDPAGEETQY
j_call: TRBJ1-6; v_call: TRBV27; cdr3_aa: ASSPRTGTSPLH
j_call: TRBJ1-4; v_call: TRBV5-4; cdr3_aa: ASSLGEDEKLF
j_call: TRBJ1-2; v_call: TRBV12-3/TRBV12-4; cdr3_aa: ASSLTSYGYT
j_call: TRBJ2-5; v_call: TRBV12-3/TRBV12-4; cdr3_aa: ASRDQGAQETQY
j_call: TRBJ2-7; v_call: TRBV5-4; cdr3_aa: ASSFPSSYEQY
j_call: TRBJ2-7; v_call: TRBV24-1; cdr3_aa: ATMTVDYEQY
j_call: TRBJ2-7; v_call: TRBV2; cdr3_aa: ATRQGAGEQY
j_call: TRBJ2-7; v_call: TRBV20-1; cdr3_aa: SARVLGSGPSYEQY
j_call: TRBJ2-7; v_call: TRBV6-5; cdr3_aa: ASSDPRAHSYEQY
j_call: TRBJ2-7; v_call: TRBV15; cdr3_aa: ATSRGPGQNSYEQY
j_call: TRBJ1-1; v_call: TRBV27; cdr3_aa: ASSLDENTEAF
j_call: TRBJ2-1; v_call: TRBV7-6; cdr3_aa: ASSDLGLHNEQF
j_call: TRBJ2-7; v_call: TRBV13; cdr3_aa: ASSSRDRGPREQY
j_call: TRBJ1-1; v_call: TRBV5-4; cdr3_aa: ASSEGHPWNTEAF
j_call: TRBJ2-7; v_call: TRBV15; cdr3_aa: ATSRDRSSEQY
j_call: TRBJ1-1; v_call: TRBV20-1; cdr3_aa: SARRWGNTEAF
j_call: TRBJ2-3; v_call: TRBV5-1; cdr3_aa: ASSLKPSGGTDTQY
j_call: TRBJ2-7; v_call: TRBV25-1; cdr3_aa: ATSSSYEQY
j_call: TRBJ2-3; v_call: TRBV19; cdr3_aa: ASSPIGDTQY
j_call: TRBJ2-7; v_call: TRBV4-1; cdr3_aa: ASSPGEGVAYEQY
j_call: TRBJ2-3; v_call: TRBV5-4; cdr3_aa: ASSSSGTSGGER
j_call: TRBJ2-1; v_call: TRBV2; cdr3_aa: ASSGTSGDSSYNEQF
j_call: TRBJ1-2; v_call: TRBV29-1; cdr3_aa: SAPGTPYGYT
j_call: TRBJ2-5; v_call: TRBV10-3; cdr3_aa: AISGSQRGGPETQY
j_call: TRBJ2-1; v_call: TRBV20-1; cdr3_aa: SAQGQYNEQF
j_call: TRBJ2-3; v_call: TRBV7-9; cdr3_aa: ASSPARDTQY
j_call: TRBJ1-1; v_call: TRBV6-6; cdr3_aa: ASGLPNTEAF
j_call: TRBJ2-1; v_call: TRBV7-6; cdr3_aa: ASSYWTDNEQF
j_call: TRBJ2-3; v_call: TRBV2; cdr3_aa: AGRPLAGEPTDTQY
j_call: TRBJ2-1; v_call: TRBV5-1; cdr3_aa: ASSPGQGVTNEQF
j_call: TRBJ2-3; v_call: TRBV9; cdr3_aa: ASSVEGRPSTDTQY
j_call: TRBJ2-7; v_call: TRBV27; cdr3_aa: ASSTGPTYEQY
j_call: TRBJ2-5; v_call: TRBV12-5; cdr3_aa: ASGSILWGETQY
j_call: TRBJ1-1; v_call: TRBV20-1; cdr3_aa: SAPPRDGRRNTEAF